The TCR beta chain under discussion was sequenced for a study of T-cell reconstitution after alpha-beta-depleted transplantation in children. The study, taken as a whole, reports: The main origin of T-cell counts and diversity one year after transplant was newly produced T cells. Reportedly, only several hundred clones from non-depleted graft cells drove alpha-beta T-cell counts at about two months.

This sample's TCRbeta library carried unique molecular identifier barcodes. TCRdb independently ran MiXCR on the PCR reads; one entry per CDR3 protein. The profile shows hundreds of thousands of distinct CDR3 sequences, 10% to 15% of them singletons. Trimming at V came to 5 bases and at J to 1 base, leaving 9 bases not matched to a gene. CDR3 length: 17 residues. In this sample, this clonotype turned up a few times. What it binds is not known. The J gene is TRBJ2-1, the V gene TRBV12-3 or TRBV12-4; 9 bases line up with TRBD2. The sequences come from PBMCs, mostly from graft donor cells, collected 360 days after TCRalphabeta/CD19-depleted stem cell transplant. The sequence was collected from a male patient aged 10-17 years who had a stem cell transplant for acute myeloid leukemia, so the T cells may come from the graft donor. CDR3 sequence (DNA): TGTGCCAGCAGTGTACGGACTAGCGCAATTTCCTACAATGAGCAGTTCTTC. Its protein is CASSVRTSAISYNEQFF.